Listed below are T cell receptor beta chains from one sample, sequenced in a study of PD-1 blockade in classical Hodgkin lymphoma. Libraries were prepared by immunoSEQ multiplex PCR; TCRdb keeps only in-frame clonotypes and omits some of them. The table lists some 84,000 clones, about nine tenths of them singletons. The source was peripheral blood mononuclear cells (PBMCs), collected at baseline. The receptors derive from a human donor with classical Hodgkin lymphoma. Both conserved end residues are part of each CDR3. D genes are given only for firm matches. The size field is filled for only some rows; it gives once, few, many or a size class.

V gene	J gene	D gene	clone size	CDR3 protein	CDR3 DNA
TRBV6-5	TRBJ1-4	.	.	CASSRKTNEKLFF	TGTGCCAGCAGTAGAAAGACTAATGAAAAACTGTTTTTT
TRBV4-1	TRBJ1-5	.	few	CASSQDGGIGNQPQHF	TGCGCCAGCAGCCAAGACGGCGGTATTGGTAATCAGCCCCAGCATTTT
TRBV7-2	TRBJ2-2	TRBD1	.	CASTTDRSYTGELFF	TGTGCCAGCACCACGGACAGGTCTTACACCGGGGAGCTGTTTTTT
TRBV13	TRBJ2-1	TRBD1	.	CASSLAGTVYNEQFF	TGTGCCAGCAGCTTAGCGGGGACAGTCTACAATGAGCAGTTCTTC
TRBV28	TRBJ2-4	TRBD2	.	CASSWEKKTSGSHVAKNIQYF	TGTGCCAGCAGTTGGGAGAAGAAGACTAGCGGGAGCCATGTAGCCAAAAACATTCAGTACTTC
TRBV29-1	TRBJ2-7	.	.	CSVDVRGNGYEQYF	TGCAGCGTTGACGTAAGGGGGAACGGTTACGAGCAGTACTTC
TRBV4-1	TRBJ1-2	TRBD1	.	CASSQDHSSGGSSYTF	TGCGCCAGCAGCCAAGATCATTCATCAGGGGGCAGTAGCTACACCTTC
TRBV7-9	TRBJ2-7	TRBD1	once	CASSRQGAPSYEQYF	TGTGCCAGCAGCCGACAGGGGGCCCCCTCCTACGAGCAGTACTTC
TRBV4-3	TRBJ2-1	.	.	CASSRESWGADLYNEQFF	TGCGCCAGCAGCCGAGAAAGTTGGGGAGCGGACCTTTACAATGAGCAGTTCTTC
TRBV6-5	TRBJ1-1	.	.	CASSFMRGNTEAFF	TGTGCCAGCAGTTTCATGAGGGGTAACACTGAAGCTTTCTTT
TRBV15	TRBJ1-5	.	.	CATSRASGNQPQHF	TGTGCCACCAGCAGGGCCTCAGGCAATCAGCCCCAGCATTTT
TRBV27	TRBJ2-3	.	once	CASRPGVRGTDTQYF	TGTGCCAGCAGGCCGGGGGTCAGGGGAACAGATACGCAGTATTTT
TRBV2	TRBJ1-4	.	.	CASHDTTNEKLFF	TGTGCCAGCCACGACACCACTAATGAAAAACTGTTTTTT
TRBV27	TRBJ2-2	TRBD1	once	CASSRTSGTGSTGELFF	TGTGCCAGCAGTCGAACCTCCGGGACAGGTTCCACCGGGGAGCTGTTTTTT
TRBV5-1	TRBJ2-2	.	.	CASSLGLRGHTGELFF	TGCGCCAGCAGCTTGGGGTTGCGGGGGCACACCGGGGAGCTGTTTTTT
TRBV27	TRBJ2-6	.	.	CASSSDGSGANVLTF	TGTGCCAGCAGTTCGGACGGCTCTGGGGCCAACGTCCTGACTTTC
TRBV5-1	TRBJ2-3	.	once	CASSLVQSTDTQYF	TGCGCCAGCAGCTTGGTACAGAGCACAGATACGCAGTATTTT
TRBV19	TRBJ2-1	TRBD2	.	CASSPERTSFNEQFF	TGTGCCAGTAGTCCGGAAAGGACTAGCTTTAATGAGCAGTTCTTC
TRBV4-2	TRBJ1-2	.	.	CASSQDTRAKIDYGYTF	TGTGCCAGCAGCCAAGACACAAGAGCCAAAATAGACTATGGCTACACCTTC
TRBV5-5	TRBJ2-1	TRBD2	.	CASSLVAREVYNEQFF	TGTGCCAGCAGCTTGGTCGCCCGGGAGGTCTACAATGAGCAGTTCTTC
TRBV7-9	TRBJ2-7	.	.	CASSLSLAYEQYF	TGTGCCAGCAGCTTGAGCCTAGCGTACGAGCAGTACTTC
TRBV27	TRBJ1-2	TRBD1	.	CASSFTERQGANYGYTF	TGTGCCAGCAGTTTTACCGAAAGACAGGGGGCTAACTATGGCTACACCTTC
TRBV10-3	TRBJ2-1	.	.	CAISESKISRGYNEQFF	TGTGCCATCAGTGAGTCGAAAATCTCGCGGGGTTACAATGAGCAGTTCTTC
TRBV18	TRBJ2-3	TRBD1	.	CASSANIQGAGTDTQYF	TGTGCCAGCTCAGCGAATATACAGGGGGCAGGGACAGATACGCAGTATTTT
TRBV7-2	TRBJ2-7	.	few	CASSYRYGEQYF	TGTGCCAGCAGCTACCGTTACGGGGAGCAGTACTTC
TRBV4-1	TRBJ2-7	.	.	CASSQAEYHEQYF	TGCGCCAGCAGCCAAGCAGAGTACCACGAGCAGTACTTC
TRBV4-1	TRBJ1-5	.	.	CASSQDETPRQPQHF	TGCGCCAGCAGCCAAGATGAAACCCCCAGGCAGCCCCAGCATTTT
TRBV4-2	TRBJ1-1	.	.	CASSRGNRYTEAFF	TGTGCCAGCAGCCGCGGAAATCGATACACTGAAGCTTTCTTT
TRBV5-6	TRBJ1-1	TRBD1	.	CASGSWQGGEAFF	TGTGCCAGCGGAAGTTGGCAGGGGGGTGAAGCTTTCTTT
TRBV11-3	TRBJ1-1	TRBD1	.	CASSAQGAVEAVF	TGTGCCAGCAGCGCCCAGGGGGCGGTTGAAGCTGTCTTT
TRBV5-1	TRBJ1-1	.	.	CASSPDGNTEAFF	TGCGCCAGCAGCCCGGACGGGAACACTGAAGCTTTCTTT
TRBV28	TRBJ2-7	.	.	CASHPTPGTQGPYEQYF	TGTGCCAGCCACCCGACCCCCGGGACCCAGGGGCCCTACGAGCAGTACTTC
TRBV6-1	TRBJ2-5	.	.	CASSEQKETQYF	TGTGCCAGCAGTGAACAGAAAGAGACCCAGTACTTC
TRBV5-8	TRBJ1-2	.	.	CASSLGDRGGYTF	TGTGCCAGCAGCTTGGGAGATCGGGGTGGCTACACCTTC
TRBV19	TRBJ1-1	TRBD1	.	CASSIDLLRGPGTEAFF	TGTGCCAGTAGTATAGATCTATTGAGGGGGCCGGGCACTGAAGCTTTCTTT
TRBV28	TRBJ1-4	.	.	CASRLGQSNEKLFF	TGTGCCAGCAGACTAGGACAGAGTAATGAAAAACTGTTTTTT
TRBV6-6	TRBJ1-4	TRBD1	.	CASSPGTAEKLFF	TGTGCCAGCAGCCCCGGGACAGCTGAAAAACTGTTTTTT
TRBV5-1	TRBJ2-7	TRBD2	.	CASSPPGLAGYEQYF	TGCGCCAGCAGCCCGCCGGGACTAGCGGGCTACGAGCAGTACTTC